This T cell receptor beta chain was obtained from a study of T cells in Graves' hyperthyroidism and ophthalmopathy. V lost 5 bases, J lost 7 bases, and 8 bases stayed unmatched. The length of the CDR3 is 14 residues. Germline-derived CDR1 and CDR2 are LNHNV and YYDKDF (reference sequence). Study findings and constraints: Researchers report that a 13 V-J model separated ophthalmopathy from stable hyperthyroidism. In the blood, most expanded thyroid clonotypes above 0.001 appeared as well.

Clinical symptoms, serum thyroxine and TRAb, thyroid ultrasound and orbital computed tomography were used for the diagnoses. Regions amplified from RNA transcripts were the TCR beta CDR3 regions. The primer set for the first-round RT-PCR of the TCR CDR3 was HTBI. MiXCR, run by TCRdb on the multiplex PCR reads, gives a single entry per CDR3 protein. The sample lists 660,000 or so distinct CDR3 sequences, around 21% occurring once. In this sample, this clonotype turned up many times. Its target is not known. The origin of this receptor is a man aged 25-45 years with Graves' ophthalmopathy. The gene calls are TRBV15 and TRBJ1-5, with 7 bases fitting TRBD1. The sample was blood. The CDR3 bases are TGTGCCACCAGCCTCGGGACAGTGAGCCAGCCCCAGCATTTT. Translation gives CATSLGTVSQPQHF.